This record looks at one T cell receptor beta chain sequence and its context. Libraries were prepared by immunoSEQ multiplex PCR; TCRdb keeps only in-frame clonotypes and omits some of them. The data hold 1.5 million to 2.5 million clones, with just under 95% observed a single time. The data originate from a study of shared clonotypes between healthy human individuals. Positive CCR7 selection of CD45RO-negative cells yielded the naive CD8 cells, and terminally differentiated effector memory CD45RA+ cells were excluded. V dropped 4 bases and J dropped 2 bases, with 11 bases sitting between them. CDR1 is MGHRA and CDR2 is YSYEKL in the germline V gene. The CDR3 spans 14 residues.

Source material: naive CD8+ T cells sorted from blood. This clonotype was sampled from a man between 18 and 29 years old in good health. This rearrangement joins TRBV4-1 to TRBJ1-2, with a tentative D call TRBD1 (5 bases). The CDR3 DNA sequence: TGCGCCAGCAGCCTTGGTGGGGGGAACTATGGCTACACCTTC. Amino acids: CASSLGGGNYGYTF.